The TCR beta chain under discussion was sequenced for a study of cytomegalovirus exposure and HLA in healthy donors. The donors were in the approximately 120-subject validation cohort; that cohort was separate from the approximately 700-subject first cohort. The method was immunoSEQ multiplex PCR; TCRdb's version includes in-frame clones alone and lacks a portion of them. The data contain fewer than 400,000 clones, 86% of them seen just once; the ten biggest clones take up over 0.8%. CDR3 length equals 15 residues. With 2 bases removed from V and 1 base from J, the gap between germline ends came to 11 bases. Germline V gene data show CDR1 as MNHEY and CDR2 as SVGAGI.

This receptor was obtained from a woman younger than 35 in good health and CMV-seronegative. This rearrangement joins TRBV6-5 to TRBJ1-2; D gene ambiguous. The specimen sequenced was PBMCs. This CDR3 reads CASSYDGGFNYGYTF. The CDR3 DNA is TGTGCCAGCAGTTACGATGGCGGTTTTAACTATGGCTACACCTTC.